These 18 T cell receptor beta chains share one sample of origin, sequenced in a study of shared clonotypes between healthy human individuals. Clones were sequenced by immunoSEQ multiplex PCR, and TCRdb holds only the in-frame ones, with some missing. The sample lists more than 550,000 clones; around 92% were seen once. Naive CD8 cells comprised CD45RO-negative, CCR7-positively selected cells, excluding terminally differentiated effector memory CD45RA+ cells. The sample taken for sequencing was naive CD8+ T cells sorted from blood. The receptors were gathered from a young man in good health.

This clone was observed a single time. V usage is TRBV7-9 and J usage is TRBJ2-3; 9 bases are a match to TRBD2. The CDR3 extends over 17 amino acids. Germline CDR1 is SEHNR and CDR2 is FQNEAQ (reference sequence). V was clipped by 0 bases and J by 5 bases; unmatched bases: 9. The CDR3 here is CASSLAPAGGPVDTQYF. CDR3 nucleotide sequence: TGTGCCAGCAGCTTAGCGCCGGCGGGAGGGCCCGTAGATACGCAGTATTTT.

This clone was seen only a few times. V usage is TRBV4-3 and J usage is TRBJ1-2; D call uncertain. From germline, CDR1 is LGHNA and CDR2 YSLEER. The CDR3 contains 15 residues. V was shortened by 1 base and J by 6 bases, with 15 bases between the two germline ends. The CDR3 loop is CASSQVRSGGDGYTF. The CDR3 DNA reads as TGCGCCAGCAGCCAAGTCCGGTCGGGAGGAGATGGCTACACCTTC.

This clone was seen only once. CDR3 amino acids: CASSYSTASFSYEQYF. The DNA for the CDR3 is TGTGCCAGCAGTTACTCCACAGCTTCTTTCTCCTACGAGCAGTACTTC. This chain uses TRBV6-5 with TRBJ2-7; D is undetermined. The V end lost 0 bases, the J end lost 0 bases, and 12 bases lay between the germline ends. CDR1 MNHEY and CDR2 SVGAGI come from the germline V gene. This CDR3 region has 16 residues.

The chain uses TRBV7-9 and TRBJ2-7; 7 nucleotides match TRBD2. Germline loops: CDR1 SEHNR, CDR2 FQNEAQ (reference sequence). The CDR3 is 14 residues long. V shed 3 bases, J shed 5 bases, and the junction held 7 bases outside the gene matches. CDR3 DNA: TGTGCCAGCAGCTTCGGACTAGATGTCAACGAGCAGTACTTC. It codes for CASSFGLDVNEQYF. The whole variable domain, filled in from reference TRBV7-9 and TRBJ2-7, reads DTGVSQNPRHKITKRGQNVTFRCDPISEHNRLYWYRQTLGQGPEFLTYFQNEAQLEKSRLLSDRFSAERPKGSFSTLEIQRTEQGDSAMYLCASSFGLDVNEQYFGPGTRLTVT.

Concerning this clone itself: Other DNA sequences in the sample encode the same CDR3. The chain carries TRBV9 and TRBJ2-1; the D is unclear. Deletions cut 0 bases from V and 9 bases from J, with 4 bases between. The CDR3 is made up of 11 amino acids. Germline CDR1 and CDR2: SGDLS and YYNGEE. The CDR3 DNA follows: TGTGCCAGCAGCGTAGGCGGTGAGCAGTTCTTC. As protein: CASSVGGEQFF.

The CDR3 loop reads CASSVGGRGETQYF. CDR3 in DNA: TGTGCCAGCAGTGTAGGGGGGCGCGGGGAGACCCAGTACTTC. This chain uses TRBV25-1 with TRBJ2-5, with D perhaps matching TRBD1 or TRBD2 (6 bases each). The CDR3 is 14 amino acids. Germline values: CDR1 MGHDK, CDR2 SYGVNS. Trimming removed 4 bases from V and 5 bases from J, with 14 bases in between.

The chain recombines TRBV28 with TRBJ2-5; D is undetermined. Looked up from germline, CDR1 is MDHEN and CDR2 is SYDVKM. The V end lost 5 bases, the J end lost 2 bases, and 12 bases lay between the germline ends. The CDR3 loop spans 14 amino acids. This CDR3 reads CASSPLATQETQYF. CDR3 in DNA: TGTGCCAGCAGTCCCTTAGCAACGCAAGAGACCCAGTACTTC.

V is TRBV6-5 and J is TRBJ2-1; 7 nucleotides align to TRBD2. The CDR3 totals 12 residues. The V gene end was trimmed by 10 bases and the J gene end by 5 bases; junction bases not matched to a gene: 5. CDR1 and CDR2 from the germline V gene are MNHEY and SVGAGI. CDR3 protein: CATSGINNEQFF. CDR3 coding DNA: TGTGCCACGAGCGGGATAAACAATGAGCAGTTCTTC.

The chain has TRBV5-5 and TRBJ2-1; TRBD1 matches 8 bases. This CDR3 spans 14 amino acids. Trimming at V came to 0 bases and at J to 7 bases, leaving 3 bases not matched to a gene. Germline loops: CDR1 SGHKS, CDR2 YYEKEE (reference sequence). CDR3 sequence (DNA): TGTGCCAGCAGCTTGGGCACAGGGGGGAATGAGCAGTTCTTC. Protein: CASSLGTGGNEQFF. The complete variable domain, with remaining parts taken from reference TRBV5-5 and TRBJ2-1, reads DAGVTQSPTHLIKTRGQQVTLRCSPISGHKSVSWYQQVLGQGPQFIFQYYEKEERGRGNFPDRFSARQFPNYSSELNVNALLLGDSALYLCASSLGTGGNEQFFGPGTRLTVL.

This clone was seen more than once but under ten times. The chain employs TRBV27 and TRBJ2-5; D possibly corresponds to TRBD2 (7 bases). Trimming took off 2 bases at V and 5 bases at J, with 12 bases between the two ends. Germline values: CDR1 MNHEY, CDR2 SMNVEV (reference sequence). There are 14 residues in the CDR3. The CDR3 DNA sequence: TGTGCCAGCAGTTTAAACGGCGGGGGCGAGACCCAGTACTTC. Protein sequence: CASSLNGGGETQYF.

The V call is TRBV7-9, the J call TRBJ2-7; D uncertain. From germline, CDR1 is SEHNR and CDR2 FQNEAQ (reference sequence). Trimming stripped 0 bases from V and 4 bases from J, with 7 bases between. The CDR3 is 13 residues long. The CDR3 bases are TGTGCCAGCAGCTTAGCGCAGGAATACGAGCAGTACTTC. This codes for CASSLAQEYEQYF. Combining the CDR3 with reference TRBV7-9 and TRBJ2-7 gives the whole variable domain DTGVSQNPRHKITKRGQNVTFRCDPISEHNRLYWYRQTLGQGPEFLTYFQNEAQLEKSRLLSDRFSAERPKGSFSTLEIQRTEQGDSAMYLCASSLAQEYEQYFGPGTRLTVT.

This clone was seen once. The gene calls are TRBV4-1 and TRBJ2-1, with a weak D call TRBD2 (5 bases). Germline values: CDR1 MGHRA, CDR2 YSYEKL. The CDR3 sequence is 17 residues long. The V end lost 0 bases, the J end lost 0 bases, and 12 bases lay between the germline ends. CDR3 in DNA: TGCGCCAGCAGCCAAGATCCCCCGGGAAGCTCCTACAATGAGCAGTTCTTC. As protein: CASSQDPPGSSYNEQFF.

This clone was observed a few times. The CDR3 coding sequence is TGTGCCAGCTCACCCGACAGGGGGGATCAGCCCCAGCATTTT. Its protein is CASSPDRGDQPQHF. The rearrangement links TRBV18 to TRBJ1-5; 9 nucleotides line up with TRBD1. Trimming at V came to 3 bases and at J to 5 bases, leaving 2 bases not matched to a gene. CDR1 and CDR2 from the germline V gene are KGHSH and LQKENI. The CDR3 runs to 14 residues.

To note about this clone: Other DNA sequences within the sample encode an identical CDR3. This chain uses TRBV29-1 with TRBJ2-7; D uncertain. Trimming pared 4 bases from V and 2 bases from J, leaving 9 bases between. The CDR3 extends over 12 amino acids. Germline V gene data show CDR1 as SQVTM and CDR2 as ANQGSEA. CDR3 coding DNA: TGCAGCGTTGTGGGCGGAACCTACGAGCAGTACTTC. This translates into CSVVGGTYEQYF.

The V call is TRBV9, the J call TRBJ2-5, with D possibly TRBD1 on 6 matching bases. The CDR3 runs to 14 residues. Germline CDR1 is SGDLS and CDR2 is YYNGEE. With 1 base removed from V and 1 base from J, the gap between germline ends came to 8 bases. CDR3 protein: CASSVQGLQETQYF. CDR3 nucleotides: TGTGCCAGCAGCGTACAGGGGCTCCAAGAGACCCAGTACTTC.

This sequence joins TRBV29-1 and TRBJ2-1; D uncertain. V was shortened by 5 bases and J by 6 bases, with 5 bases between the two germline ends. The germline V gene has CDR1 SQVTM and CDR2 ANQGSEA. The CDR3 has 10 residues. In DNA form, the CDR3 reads TGCAGCGTTCGGGTCAATGAGCAGTTCTTC. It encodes CSVRVNEQFF.

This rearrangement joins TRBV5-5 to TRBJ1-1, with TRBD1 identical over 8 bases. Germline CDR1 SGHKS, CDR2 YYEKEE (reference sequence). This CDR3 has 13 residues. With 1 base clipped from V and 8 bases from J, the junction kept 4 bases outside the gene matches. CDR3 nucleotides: TGTGCCAGCAGCTTGCCGGGACAGGTAGAAGCTTTCTTT. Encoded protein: CASSLPGQVEAFF.

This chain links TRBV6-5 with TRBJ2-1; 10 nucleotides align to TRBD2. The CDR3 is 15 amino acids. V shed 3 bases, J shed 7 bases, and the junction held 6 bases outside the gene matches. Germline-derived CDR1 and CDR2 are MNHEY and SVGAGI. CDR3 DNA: TGTGCCAGCAGTTATGGACTAGCGGAGGTGAATGAGCAGTTCTTC. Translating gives CASSYGLAEVNEQFF.